These 20 T cell receptor beta chains originate from one sample sequenced in a study of shared clonotypes between healthy human individuals (dated by TCRdb to about 2020). Library generation was performed with the immunoSEQ multiplex PCR assay. In TCRdb, the immuneACCESS table is reduced to in-frame sequences with V and J assigned. These tables do not hold every clone; where another copy was compared, an unresolved V gene accounts for under half, and the others remain unexplained. The table for this sample lists a few million clones; 93% of them were counted only once. The top ten constitute about 0.39% of the sample. Sequences were obtained from naive CD4+ T cells from PBMCs. The sample's cell subset or site label is to be understood as: CD45RA+ positively selected. These receptors originate from a man between 18 and 29 years old in good health. Some clones in this sample may be carry-over from other donors' samples.

The V gene is TRBV2, the J gene TRBJ2-7; D is unclear. CDR3 size: 12 residues. Deletions cut 10 bases from V and 7 bases from J, with 17 bases between. The germline CDR1 and CDR2 sequences are SNHLY and FYNNEI. CDR3 amino acids: CATQEISREQYF. The CDR3 DNA sequence: TGTGCCACCCAGGAGATATCGAGGGAGCAGTACTTC.

This rearrangement joins TRBV7-3 to TRBJ2-1, with D perhaps matching TRBD2 (5 bases). Trimming shortened V by 6 bases and J by 2 bases, and 11 bases separated the two germline ends. The CDR3 has 14 amino acids. CDR1 SGHTA and CDR2 FQGTGA come from the germline V gene. The CDR3 loop reads CASSKGRAYNEQFF. In DNA, the CDR3 is TGTGCCAGCAGTAAAGGGAGAGCCTACAATGAGCAGTTCTTC.

The chain uses TRBV29-1 and TRBJ2-1; TRBD2 matches 12 bases. With V trimmed by 7 bases and J by 6 bases, 13 bases remained unmatched. The germline V gene has CDR1 SQVTM and CDR2 ANQGSEA. CDR3 length equals 16 residues. CDR3 sequence: CSGRFPVTSGSNEQFF. The DNA of the CDR3 is TGCAGCGGACGATTTCCGGTGACTAGCGGGAGCAATGAGCAGTTCTTC.

The DNA of the CDR3 is TGTGCCAGCAGTGAAGCGCATATTAGTCAGCCCCAGCATTTT. It codes for CASSEAHISQPQHF. V gene TRBV6-1 combines with J gene TRBJ1-5; no firm D call. Looked up from germline, CDR1 is MNHNS and CDR2 is SASEGT. This CDR3 spans 14 amino acids. The V gene lost 0 bases and the J gene lost 6 bases, with 9 bases spanning the gap.

Here the CDR3 reads CASSLGAGPYEQYF. The CDR3 DNA reads TGTGCCAGCAGCTTAGGGGCGGGACCCTACGAGCAGTACTTC. This sequence joins TRBV11-2 and TRBJ2-7; maybe TRBD2 (6 bases). The V end lost 1 base, the J end lost 2 bases, and 9 bases lay between the germline ends. Germline loops: CDR1 SGHAT, CDR2 FQNNGV. The CDR3 spans 14 residues.

The gene calls are TRBV7-2 and TRBJ2-7; D possibly corresponds to TRBD2 (6 bases). The CDR3 extends over 15 amino acids. The V end lost 5 bases, the J end lost 5 bases, and 19 bases lay between the germline ends. Germline values: CDR1 SGHTA, CDR2 FQGNSA. CDR3 sequence (DNA): TGTGCCAGCAGCCGCGTAGCGGACGGCCTCGACGAGCAGTACTTC. Its protein is CASSRVADGLDEQYF.

The chain carries TRBV5-1 and TRBJ2-1; D might be TRBD2 (6 bases). V dropped 1 base and J dropped 10 bases, with 15 bases sitting between them. The CDR3 is made up of 14 amino acids. CDR1 is SGHRS, CDR2 YFSETQ, per germline. CDR3 DNA: TGCGCCAGCAGCTTGCGTAGTGGGGGGAAGGAGCAGTTCTTC. Protein sequence: CASSLRSGGKEQFF.

As to this clone: Distinct nucleotide sequences in the sample also encode this CDR3. The chain carries TRBV5-1 and TRBJ1-3; D ambiguous. This CDR3 is 13 amino acids long. Trimming took 4 bases from V and 3 from J, leaving 8 bases between them. Germline lookup yields CDR1 SGHRS and CDR2 YFSETQ. This CDR3 is CASSPEGGNTIYF. The CDR3 DNA sequence: TGCGCCAGCAGCCCGGAGGGTGGAAACACCATATATTTT.

V usage is TRBV7-9 and J usage is TRBJ2-7, with TRBD1 as a possible D gene (6 bases). This CDR3 region has 15 residues. CDR1 and CDR2 (germline): SEHNR, FQNEAQ (reference sequence). With 0 bases removed from V and 5 bases from J, the gap between germline ends came to 14 bases. CDR3 nucleotides: TGTGCCAGCAGCTTAGCTTTGTCAACAGGGAACGAGCAGTACTTC. It is translated as CASSLALSTGNEQYF.

Comment on this clone: Other DNA sequences in the same sample also yield this CDR3. This chain joins TRBV28 and TRBJ2-7; 8 nucleotides agree with TRBD1. V lost 3 bases, J lost 3 bases, and 4 bases stayed unmatched. Germline loops: CDR1 MDHEN, CDR2 SYDVKM. The CDR3 length is 14 residues. CDR3 region: CASSLSGTGYEQYF. The CDR3 DNA reads TGTGCCAGCAGTTTGTCCGGGACAGGCTACGAGCAGTACTTC.

V gene TRBV6-5 combines with J gene TRBJ2-7; 7 nucleotides line up with TRBD1. Germline V gene data show CDR1 as MNHEY and CDR2 as SVGAGI. Unmatched junction bases numbered 12, after V lost 6 bases and J lost 4 bases. CDR3 length: 15 residues. CDR3 region: CASSRRTGLGYEQYF. CDR3 bases: TGTGCCAGCAGCAGACGGACAGGCCTCGGGTACGAGCAGTACTTC.

V and J are TRBV29-1 and TRBJ2-5; D possibly corresponds to TRBD2 (5 bases). The length of the CDR3 is 13 residues. Germline loops: CDR1 SQVTM, CDR2 ANQGSEA. The V gene lost 6 bases and the J gene lost 5 bases, with 16 bases spanning the gap. The CDR3 nucleotides are TGCAGCGTAGCGGCCCCGGCTAAGGAGACCCAGTACTTC. Amino acids: CSVAAPAKETQYF.

The genes are TRBV15 and TRBJ2-2; D remains ambiguous. Germline CDR1 reads LNHNV; CDR2 reads YYDKDF (reference sequence). The CDR3 loop spans 17 amino acids. The V gene lost 0 bases and the J gene lost 0 bases, with 11 bases spanning the gap. DNA of the CDR3: TGTGCCACCAGCAGAGATGTGGGGTACGCGAACACCGGGGAGCTGTTTTTT. It is translated as CATSRDVGYANTGELFF.

The chain uses TRBV5-1 and TRBJ1-5; tentative D call: TRBD1 (6 bases). Germline V lookup: CDR1 SGHRS, CDR2 YFSETQ. The V and J ends lost 4 bases and 3 bases respectively, with 8 bases between them. The CDR3 runs 13 residues. In DNA, the CDR3 is TGCGCCAGCAGCCAGGGGAACAATCAGCCCCAGCATTTT. This translates into CASSQGNNQPQHF.

In its sample, this clone was seen once. The chain recombines TRBV5-5 with TRBJ2-5, with a weak D call TRBD1 (5 bases). Germline CDR1 SGHKS, CDR2 YYEKEE (reference sequence). The CDR3 sequence is 13 residues long. Trimming stripped 4 bases from V and 3 bases from J, with 10 bases between. CDR3 in amino acids: CASSKTGEETQYF. The CDR3 region has the DNA TGTGCCAGCAGCAAAACAGGAGAAGAGACCCAGTACTTC.

The chain has TRBV18 and TRBJ2-5; D is undetermined. The CDR3 is made up of 15 amino acids. Germline V gene sequence: CDR1 KGHSH, CDR2 LQKENI. V lost 4 bases and J 1 base, leaving 13 bases between the germline ends. The CDR3 region has the DNA TGTGCCAGCTCACGGTATCGAATTTCCCAAGAGACCCAGTACTTC. Its translation: CASSRYRISQETQYF.

This clone showed up just once. The genes are TRBV27 and TRBJ2-2; D not certain. The ends were cut back, 3 bases at V and 6 bases at J, with 17 bases in the middle. CDR3 size: 16 residues. From germline, CDR1 is MNHEY and CDR2 SMNVEV (reference sequence). CDR3 DNA: TGTGCCAGCAGTTTCGAACCTGTCCTTTACCCCGGGGAGCTGTTTTTT. Encoded protein: CASSFEPVLYPGELFF.

The CDR3 DNA reads as TGTGCCAGCAGCTTACAGGGGCCAGAACAGCCCCAGCATTTT. Its translation: CASSLQGPEQPQHF. This chain uses TRBV5-8 with TRBJ1-5, with 7 bases identical to TRBD1. The CDR3 spans 14 residues. The germline CDR1 and CDR2 sequences are SGHTS and YDEGEE. Trimming at V came to 2 bases and at J to 7 bases, leaving 6 bases not matched to a gene. Full variable domain (outside the CDR3, taken from reference TRBV5-8 and TRBJ1-5): EAGVTQSPTHLIKTRGQQATLRCSPISGHTSVYWYQQALGLGLQFLLWYDEGEERNRGNFPPRFSGRQFPNYSSELNVNALELEDSALYLCASSLQGPEQPQHFGDGTRLSIL.

The chain carries TRBV5-1 and TRBJ2-1; D is ambiguous. Trimming left V 4 bases short and J 4 bases short, with 18 bases between. The CDR3 has 16 amino acids. Looked up from germline, CDR1 is SGHRS and CDR2 is YFSETQ. The CDR3 DNA is TGCGCCAGCAGCCTTGAAGGAGACTCACCGTACAATGAGCAGTTCTTC. This encodes CASSLEGDSPYNEQFF.

V and J are TRBV2 and TRBJ1-5, with TRBD1 matching over 10 bases. Germline V gene data show CDR1 as SNHLY and CDR2 as FYNNEI. The V gene end was trimmed by 6 bases and the J gene end by 6 bases; junction bases not matched to a gene: 8. There are 15 residues in the CDR3. The DNA of the CDR3 is TGTGCCAGCAGCTCCCGGGACAGGGGAAGTCAGCCCCAGCATTTT. Translated: CASSSRDRGSQPQHF.